This entry lists 24 T cell receptor beta chains sequenced from one sample in a study of blood T cell repertoires in COVID-19. Clones were sequenced by immunoSEQ multiplex PCR, and TCRdb holds only the in-frame ones, with some missing. Of about 120,000 clones in the sample, around 80% were seen once. Sequencing used peripheral blood. The receptors were gathered from a man aged 80 or over with active or convalescent COVID-19.

The genes are TRBV5-1 and TRBJ2-5; maybe TRBD1 (8 bases). Germline CDR1 and CDR2: SGHRS and YFSETQ. V was cut by 0 bases and J by 7 bases, with 22 bases left in between. The CDR3 contains 17 residues. The CDR3 loop is CASSLGTTGGGRGTQYF. The CDR3 DNA sequence: TGCGCCAGCAGCTTGGGGACAACAGGGGGGGGCCGAGGGACCCAGTACTTC.

This chain connects TRBV7-9 to TRBJ1-5; 10 bases map to TRBD1. Germline values: CDR1 SEHNR, CDR2 FQNEAQ (reference sequence). This CDR3 has 16 amino acids. Losses at the gene ends were 5 bases for V and 2 bases for J; bases not matched to a gene: 6. The CDR3 loop reads CASSKGQGFRNQPQHF. In DNA, the CDR3 is TGTGCCAGCAGCAAGGGACAGGGGTTTCGCAATCAGCCCCAGCATTTT.

This rearrangement joins TRBV6-1 to TRBJ2-5; the match to TRBD1 covers 9 bases. The CDR3 runs 17 residues. Germline-derived CDR1 and CDR2 are MNHNS and SASEGT. V lost 2 bases, J lost 5 bases, and 12 bases stayed unmatched. The chain's CDR3 is CASSETLDRGFRETQYF. The CDR3 region has the DNA TGTGCCAGCAGTGAAACCCTGGACAGGGGTTTTAGGGAGACCCAGTACTTC.

This chain links TRBV18 with TRBJ1-4; weak D call: TRBD1 (6 bases). From germline, CDR1 is KGHSH and CDR2 LQKENI. The V gene lost 4 bases and the J gene lost 5 bases, with 11 bases spanning the gap. The CDR3 has 14 amino acids. The CDR3 sequence is CASSRGQGNEKLFF. CDR3 nucleotide sequence: TGTGCCAGCTCACGGGGGCAGGGGAATGAAAAACTGTTTTTT.

This chain uses TRBV7-9 with TRBJ2-5; D remains ambiguous. V was clipped by 5 bases and J by 5 bases, with 6 bases between them. CDR1 and CDR2 (germline): SEHNR, FQNEAQ (reference sequence). The CDR3 runs to 11 residues. In nucleotides, the CDR3 is TGTGCCAGCAGCCCAAGCGAGACCCAGTACTTC. It translates to CASSPSETQYF.

The rearrangement uses TRBV7-9 and TRBJ2-7; 10 bases fit TRBD1. The CDR3 contains 16 residues. The junction had 10 bases not matched to a gene; V was cut back by 4 bases and J by 4 bases. Germline V gene data show CDR1 as SEHNR and CDR2 as FQNEAQ (reference sequence). The CDR3 reads CASSSLSGDRGYEQYF. In DNA, the CDR3 is TGTGCCAGCAGCTCACTTAGTGGGGACAGGGGATACGAGCAGTACTTC.

The chain joins TRBV7-9 to TRBJ1-2, with D perhaps TRBD1 (6 bases). Trimming pared 2 bases from V and 5 bases from J, leaving 12 bases between. Germline V lookup: CDR1 SEHNR, CDR2 FQNEAQ (reference sequence). The CDR3 is 14 residues long. The CDR3 is CASSLSDSLYGYTF. DNA of the CDR3: TGTGCCAGCAGCTTATCGGACAGCTTATATGGCTACACCTTC.

The chain is built from TRBV18 and TRBJ1-6; D is ambiguous. Trimming stripped 3 bases from V and 0 bases from J, with 3 bases between. Per germline, CDR1 KGHSH and CDR2 LQKENI. CDR3 size: 14 residues. The CDR3 region is CASSPSSYNSPLHF. The CDR3 coding sequence is TGTGCCAGCTCACCCAGCTCCTATAATTCACCCCTCCACTTT.

This rearrangement joins TRBV5-4 to TRBJ1-5, with D unclear. V was clipped by 7 bases and J by 0 bases, with 11 bases between them. This CDR3 has 14 amino acids. The germline gives CDR1 SGHNT, CDR2 YYREEE (reference sequence). DNA of the CDR3: TGTGCCAGCCTCCGTGGGCATAGCAATCAGCCCCAGCATTTT. It is translated as CASLRGHSNQPQHF. Complete variable domain (other parts from reference TRBV5-4 and TRBJ1-5): ETGVTQSPTHLIKTRGQQVTLRCSSQSGHNTVSWYQQALGQGPQFIFQYYREEENGRGNFPPRFSGLQFPNYSSELNVNALELDDSALYLCASLRGHSNQPQHFGDGTRLSIL.

The rearrangement joins TRBV6-2 or TRBV6-3 to TRBJ1-1, with a tentative D call TRBD1 (5 bases). This CDR3 region has 12 residues. CDR1 MNHEY and CDR2 SVGEGT come from the germline V gene. Trimming took off 6 bases at V and 7 bases at J, with 12 bases between the two ends. The CDR3 DNA follows: TGTGCCAGCAGCCCCCGAAGGGGTGAAGCTTTCTTT. Its translation is CASSPRRGEAFF.

The chain is built from TRBV5-6 and TRBJ1-4; 7 nucleotides agree with TRBD1. The CDR3 spans 13 residues. Trimming cost V 2 bases and J 8 bases; bases outside gene matches: 3. Germline CDR1 and CDR2: SGHDT and YYEEEE. Here the CDR3 reads CASSLGQEEKLFF. As DNA, the CDR3 is TGTGCCAGCAGCTTAGGACAGGAGGAAAAACTGTTTTTT.

V usage is TRBV7-2 and J usage is TRBJ1-3; the D gene is possibly TRBD1 (6 bases). Germline V gene sequence: CDR1 SGHTA, CDR2 FQGNSA. Trimming pared 6 bases from V and 2 bases from J, leaving 14 bases between. The CDR3 is 15 amino acids. The CDR3 coding sequence is TGTGCCAGCAGTCTTACAGGGATCGCTGGAAACACCATATATTTT. Amino acid sequence: CASSLTGIAGNTIYF. The entire variable domain, with the rest obtained from reference TRBV7-2 and TRBJ1-3, is as follows: GAGVSQSPSNKVTEKGKDVELRCDPISGHTALYWYRQSLGQGLEFLIYFQGNSAPDKSGLPSDRFSAERTGGSVSTLTIQRTQQEDSAVYLCASSLTGIAGNTIYFGEGSWLTVV.

The rearrangement joins TRBV7-2 to TRBJ2-1; 8 bases align to TRBD1. Germline CDR1 SGHTA, CDR2 FQGNSA. This CDR3 is 14 amino acids long. J gave up 8 bases and V 1 base, and 4 bases lay outside the gene matches. The CDR3 spells CASSLGQGAHEQFF. CDR3 nucleotides: TGTGCCAGCAGCTTAGGTCAGGGGGCCCATGAGCAGTTCTTC.

This sequence joins TRBV28 and TRBJ2-3; the match to TRBD1 covers 7 bases. This CDR3 is built from 15 residues. The V gene's germline CDR1 is MDHEN and CDR2 SYDVKM. The trim removed 7 bases at V and 4 bases at J, leaving 11 bases unmatched. The CDR3 is CASNPTGTVSDTQYF. The DNA for the CDR3 is TGTGCCAGCAACCCGACAGGGACGGTTTCAGATACGCAGTATTTT. The full variable domain, with the rest looked up from reference TRBV28 and TRBJ2-3, is DVKVTQSSRYLVKRTGEKVFLECVQDMDHENMFWYRQDPGLGLRLIYFSYDVKMKEKGDIPEGYSVSREKKERFSLILESASTNQTSMYLCASNPTGTVSDTQYFGPGTRLTVL.

This clone was found a few times. The CDR3 DNA reads as TGTGCTAGTGGCCCGGGGACTAGCGGGGGGGCCGGAGAGACCCAGTACTTC. It codes for CASGPGTSGGAGETQYF. This chain uses TRBV12-5 with TRBJ2-5, with 16 bases aligning to TRBD2. In germline, CDR1 is LGHNT, CDR2 FRNRAP. There are 17 residues in the CDR3. V lost 6 bases and J lost 4; bases outside the gene matches: 8.

This chain uses TRBV29-1 with TRBJ1-1; TRBD1 agrees at 7 bases. The CDR3 totals 13 residues. The germline CDR1 and CDR2 sequences are SQVTM and ANQGSEA. The trim removed 7 bases at V and 4 bases at J, leaving 9 bases unmatched. CDR3 DNA sequence: TGCAGCGCTCACTCGACAGGGAGCACTGAAGCTTTCTTT. The encoded protein is CSAHSTGSTEAFF.

The chain recombines TRBV6-5 with TRBJ1-2; D perhaps matches TRBD1 (6 bases). This CDR3 comprises 13 residues. V dropped 7 bases and J dropped 4 bases, with 13 bases sitting between them. The germline V gene encodes CDR1 MNHEY and CDR2 SVGAGI. CDR3 loop: CASNPQQGYGYTF. In nucleotides, the CDR3 is TGTGCCAGCAACCCCCAACAGGGCTATGGCTACACCTTC.

This clone was seen a few times. The chain recombines TRBV10-3 with TRBJ1-6, with D possibly TRBD1 on 6 matching bases. The V and J ends lost 2 bases and 14 bases respectively, with 13 bases between them. There are 13 residues in the CDR3. Germline CDR1 reads ENHRY; CDR2 reads SYGVKD. This CDR3 reads CAISEIESGALHF. The DNA of the CDR3 is TGTGCCATCAGTGAGATAGAATCAGGGGCCCTCCACTTT.

The chain has TRBV28 and TRBJ1-1; tentative D call: TRBD1 (6 bases). Germline V gives CDR1 MDHEN, CDR2 SYDVKM. The CDR3 runs 16 residues. V was clipped by 4 bases and J by 1 base, with 16 bases between them. This chain's CDR3 is CASSSPGAVGNTEAFF. The CDR3 DNA reads TGTGCCAGCAGTTCCCCAGGGGCAGTCGGGAACACTGAAGCTTTCTTT.

The chain joins TRBV10-3 to TRBJ1-5; a possible D gene is TRBD1 (5 bases). The CDR3 covers 12 residues. The germline V and J ends were trimmed by 8 bases and 1 base, with 6 bases remaining between them. Looked up from germline, CDR1 is ENHRY and CDR2 is SYGVKD. CDR3 amino acids: CAIGGSNQPQHF. The CDR3 DNA reads as TGTGCCATCGGGGGGAGCAATCAGCCCCAGCATTTT.

This clone has only a few counts. The V call is TRBV7-9, the J call TRBJ2-7, with D unclear. Trimming shortened V by 2 bases and J by 4 bases, and 9 bases separated the two germline ends. The CDR3 is made up of 13 amino acids. The germline V gene has CDR1 SEHNR and CDR2 FQNEAQ (reference sequence). CDR3 loop: CASSLFGGYEQYF. The CDR3 bases are TGTGCCAGCAGCTTATTTGGCGGTTACGAGCAGTACTTC.

The chain employs TRBV6-1 and TRBJ2-4, with TRBD1 matching over 8 bases. The CDR3 has 15 residues. V lost 3 bases and J lost 0; bases outside the gene matches: 1. In germline, CDR1 is MNHNS, CDR2 SASEGT. CDR3 bases: TGTGCCAGCAGTGATACAGGGGGAGCCAAAAACATTCAGTACTTC. This sequence encodes CASSDTGGAKNIQYF.

This chain links TRBV2 with TRBJ2-2, with TRBD1 matching over 8 bases. The CDR3 sequence is 15 residues long. The germline gives CDR1 SNHLY, CDR2 FYNNEI. V lost 3 bases, J lost 3 bases, and 3 bases stayed unmatched. The CDR3 protein is CASSDQGADTGELFF. DNA for the CDR3: TGTGCCAGCAGTGATCAGGGGGCGGACACCGGGGAGCTGTTTTTT.

This sequence joins TRBV5-8 and TRBJ2-2, with TRBD1 matching over 8 bases. The length of the CDR3 is 15 residues. CDR1 SGHTS and CDR2 YDEGEE come from the germline V gene. The V and J ends lost 3 bases and 6 bases, in that order; junction bases with no gene match: 7. The CDR3 DNA sequence: TGTGCCAGCAGCTATGCCAGGGGGCGCCCCGGGGAGCTGTTTTTT. Translation: CASSYARGRPGELFF.